This T cell receptor (beta chain) originates from a study of tissue T cells after allogeneic stem cell transplantation. Study-level results: The study did not identify alloreactive or antigen-specific tissue TCRs, and some clones might be persisting host cells. Motif-based clustering found tissue-specific repertoire signatures shared across patients, though few clones were shared. The patient cohort was small and clinically heterogeneous, with limited sampling depth.

Germline CDR1 reads NSQYPW; CDR2 reads LRSPGD (reference sequence). The CDR3 runs to 13 residues. Germline trimming cut 1 base from V and 9 bases from J; bases unmatched to any gene: 2. To note about this clone: Antigen specificity is unknown. The gene names given are mouse names. Read sequence stops 1 residue before the CDR3 end, and the germline J gene provides the missing end.

Libraries were prepared by immunoSEQ multiplex PCR; TCRdb keeps only in-frame clonotypes and omits some of them. The sample gives 17,000 or so clones, about three quarters of which show up once; 0.85% to 0.95% is in the top ten. The source is a female BALB/c mouse in good health. MHC haplotype here: H2-d. The chain is built from TRBV1 and TRBJ2-7, with 11 bases lining up with TRBD2. Source material: spleen. The sequenced CDR3 bases are TGCACCTGCAGTGCAGCCGGGACTGGGGGACAGTAC. Translation: CTCSAAGTGGQY. The full CDR3 protein is CTCSAAGTGGQYF. Drawing the rest from reference TRBV1 and TRBJ2-7, the complete variable domain is VTLLEQNPRWRLVPRGQAVNLRCILKNSQYPWMSWYQQDLQKQLQWLFTLRSPGDKEVKSLPGADYLATRVTDTELRLQVANMSQGRTLYCTCSAAGTGGQYFGPGTRLTVL.